This entry features one T cell receptor beta chain sequence. This specimen belongs to a study of blood T cell repertoires in COVID-19. Study-level background: Italy, Spain and the United States were the sources of the convalescent and acute COVID-19 samples.

Methods used by the authors: Amplification from reference gene primers served as the basis for estimated nucleated cell counts. Sequencing was performed with immunoSEQ multiplex PCR; in TCRdb, only in-frame clones are kept and a portion is missing. V and J calls and clone size are as listed in that table; D and trimming were resolved from the DNA. The table lists 360,000 or so clones, roughly 87% of them singletons, with almost 3% in the top ten. The receptor was derived from a woman aged 25 to 39 who had recovered from COVID-19. Sequencing input: PBMCs or T cells enriched from blood (not recorded which).

CDR3 DNA sequence: TGTGCCAGCAGCTTAGTACTAGCGCCCGCCGGGACCCAGTACTTC. Translation gives CASSLVLAPAGTQYF. The gene calls are TRBV7-2 and TRBJ2-5; 7 nucleotides line up with TRBD2. Unmatched junction bases numbered 9, after V lost 1 base and J lost 7 bases. This CDR3 comprises 15 residues. Germline assignment: CDR1 SGHTA and CDR2 FQGNSA.